The T cell receptor (beta chain) under discussion was sequenced for a study of OX40 agonist ivuxolimab in advanced cancers. The overall study: All patients had ivuxolimab intravenously every 2 weeks at 0.01 to 10 mg/kg. Patients in dose escalation had liver, melanoma, kidney or head and neck cancers. Regarding the study as a whole: The study found that CD8+ T cells averaged more expanded clones than CD4+.

Method: immunoSEQ multiplex PCR; TCRdb's copy keeps in-frame clones and lacks some. The table records roughly 63,000 clones, approximately 89% of them present only once. In germline, CDR1 is SNHLY, CDR2 FYNNEI. Trimming cost V 4 bases and J 0 bases, with 4 bases left between them. CDR3 size: 12 residues. In the case of this clone: Its specificity is not known.

This TCR was recovered from an adult with an advanced solid tumor such as melanoma, head and neck, liver or kidney cancer. The sequenced sample was CD4+ or CD8+ T cells sorted from blood, obtained in a trial of the OX40 agonist ivuxolimab. The chain has TRBV2 and TRBJ2-7; D is ambiguous. CDR3 nucleotides: TGTGCCAGCAGTGCCAGCTCCTACGAGCAGTACTTC. Translating gives CASSASSYEQYF.